Listed below are T cell receptor beta chains from one sample, sequenced in a study of immune evolution from preneoplasia to lung adenocarcinoma. Here immunoSEQ multiplex PCR was the method, and the copy in TCRdb shows in-frame clones only, minus some. The sample contains about 800 clones, roughly 83% of which appear only once. The sample consisted of FFPE atypical adenomatous hyperplasia tissue from the lung. These TCRs come from a person aged 65-85 years with lung adenocarcinoma. The CDR3 runs from the conserved cysteine through the conserved F or W. Each record gives: CDR3 protein, CDR3 DNA, J gene, D gene, clone size, V gene. D genes are given only for firm matches. The size field is filled for only some rows; it gives once, few, many or a size class.

CDR3 protein: CASSLVSPGADESYGYTF
CDR3 DNA: TGTGCTAGCAGCTTAGTATCCCCCGGAGCAGACGAGAGCTATGGCTACACCTTC
J gene: TRBJ1-2
D gene: .
clone size: .
V gene: TRBV5-6

CDR3 protein: CASSQERSYNEQFF
CDR3 DNA: TGCGCCAGCAGCCAAGAACGGTCCTACAATGAGCAGTTCTTC
J gene: TRBJ2-1
D gene: .
clone size: .
V gene: TRBV4-1

CDR3 protein: CASSAQDLGNTIYF
CDR3 DNA: TGTGCCAGCAGCGCTCAGGACCTCGGAAACACCATATATTTT
J gene: TRBJ1-3
D gene: .
clone size: .
V gene: TRBV9

CDR3 protein: CASSLQLNTEAFF
CDR3 DNA: TGTGCCAGCAGTTTACAGTTGAACACTGAAGCTTTCTTT
J gene: TRBJ1-1
D gene: .
clone size: .
V gene: TRBV27

CDR3 protein: CASSYISGSNNEQFF
CDR3 DNA: TGTGCCAGCAGTTACATTAGCGGGAGTAACAATGAGCAGTTCTTC
J gene: TRBJ2-1
D gene: TRBD2
clone size: .
V gene: TRBV6-5

CDR3 protein: CASSQDPGGALYEQYF
CDR3 DNA: TGCGCCAGCAGCCAAGATCCTGGGGGCGCGCTCTACGAGCAGTACTTC
J gene: TRBJ2-7
D gene: .
clone size: .
V gene: TRBV4-1

CDR3 protein: CASSAVERETGELFF
CDR3 DNA: TGTGCCAGCAGCGCCGTGGAGCGGGAAACCGGGGAGCTGTTTTTT
J gene: TRBJ2-2
D gene: TRBD2
clone size: .
V gene: TRBV28

CDR3 protein: CASSEGERDSYNEQFF
CDR3 DNA: TGTGCCAGCAGTGAGGGAGAACGGGACTCCTACAATGAGCAGTTCTTC
J gene: TRBJ2-1
D gene: .
clone size: .
V gene: TRBV2

CDR3 protein: CASSFDGNTGELFF
CDR3 DNA: TGTGCCAGCAGCTTCGACGGGAACACCGGGGAGCTGTTTTTT
J gene: TRBJ2-2
D gene: .
clone size: .
V gene: TRBV7-3

CDR3 protein: CASSSDNYEQYF
CDR3 DNA: TGTGCCAGCAGCTCCGACAACTACGAGCAGTACTTC
J gene: TRBJ2-7
D gene: .
clone size: .
V gene: TRBV11-2

CDR3 protein: CASSPTGDTQYF
CDR3 DNA: TGTGCCAGCAGCCCAACTGGAGATACGCAGTATTTT
J gene: TRBJ2-3
D gene: .
clone size: .
V gene: TRBV11-2

CDR3 protein: CASSEQGAGAEAFF
CDR3 DNA: TGTGCCAGCAGTGAACAGGGGGCAGGGGCTGAAGCTTTCTTT
J gene: TRBJ1-1
D gene: TRBD1
clone size: .
V gene: TRBV6-1

CDR3 protein: CASGGISYEQYF
CDR3 DNA: TGTGCCAGCGGCGGTATCTCCTACGAGCAGTACTTC
J gene: TRBJ2-7
D gene: .
clone size: once
V gene: TRBV11-2

CDR3 protein: CASSLAGNTEAFF
CDR3 DNA: TGTGCCAGCAGCTTGGCCGGGAACACTGAAGCTTTCTTT
J gene: TRBJ1-1
D gene: .
clone size: .
V gene: TRBV5-4

CDR3 protein: CASSLIDRTYEQYF
CDR3 DNA: TGTGCCAGCAGCTTAATCGACAGGACCTACGAGCAGTACTTC
J gene: TRBJ2-7
D gene: .
clone size: .
V gene: TRBV5-4

CDR3 protein: CSVELLAEGNTIYF
CDR3 DNA: TGCAGCGTTGAACTATTGGCAGAAGGAAACACCATATATTTT
J gene: TRBJ1-3
D gene: .
clone size: .
V gene: TRBV29-1

CDR3 protein: CASSESWGNYGYTF
CDR3 DNA: TGCGCCAGCAGTGAGTCTTGGGGGAACTATGGCTACACCTTC
J gene: TRBJ1-2
D gene: .
clone size: .
V gene: TRBV10-2

CDR3 protein: CASSHLNLGARGNGYTF
CDR3 DNA: TGTGCCAGCAGCCACCTAAATTTGGGGGCCCGGGGGAATGGCTACACCTTC
J gene: TRBJ1-2
D gene: .
clone size: .
V gene: TRBV4-2

CDR3 protein: CAAVNYNGNLGEQYF
CDR3 DNA: TGTGCCGCAGTTAATTACAATGGAAACCTGGGCGAGCAGTACTTC
J gene: TRBJ2-7
D gene: .
clone size: .
V gene: TRBV2

CDR3 protein: CASSERSGGRLYEQFF
CDR3 DNA: TGTGCCAGCAGTGAGAGGAGCGGGGGGCGACTCTATGAGCAGTTCTTC
J gene: TRBJ2-1
D gene: TRBD2
clone size: once
V gene: TRBV6-4

CDR3 protein: CASSDTGELFF
CDR3 DNA: TGTGCCAGCTCAGACACCGGGGAGCTGTTTTTT
J gene: TRBJ2-2
D gene: .
clone size: .
V gene: TRBV18

CDR3 protein: CASSLGPGVGNTEAFF
CDR3 DNA: TGTGCCAGCAGCTTAGGCCCAGGGGTGGGGAACACTGAAGCTTTCTTT
J gene: TRBJ1-1
D gene: .
clone size: .
V gene: TRBV7-8

CDR3 protein: CASSVAGLETQYF
CDR3 DNA: TGTGCCAGCAGCGTAGCAGGGTTGGAGACCCAGTACTTC
J gene: TRBJ2-5
D gene: .
clone size: .
V gene: TRBV9